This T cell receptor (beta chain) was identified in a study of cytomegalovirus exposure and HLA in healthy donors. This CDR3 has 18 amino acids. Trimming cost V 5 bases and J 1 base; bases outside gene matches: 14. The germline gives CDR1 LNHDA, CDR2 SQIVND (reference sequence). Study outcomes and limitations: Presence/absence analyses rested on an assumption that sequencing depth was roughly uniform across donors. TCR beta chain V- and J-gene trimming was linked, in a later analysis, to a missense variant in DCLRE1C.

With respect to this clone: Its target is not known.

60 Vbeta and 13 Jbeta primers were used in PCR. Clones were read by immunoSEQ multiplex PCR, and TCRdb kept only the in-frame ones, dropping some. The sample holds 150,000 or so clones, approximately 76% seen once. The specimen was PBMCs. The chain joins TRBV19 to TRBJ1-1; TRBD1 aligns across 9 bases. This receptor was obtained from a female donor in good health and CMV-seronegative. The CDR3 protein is CASSPWGTGSIPNTEAFF. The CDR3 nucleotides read TGTGCCAGTAGTCCCTGGGGGACAGGGTCTATCCCGAACACTGAAGCTTTCTTT.